The clone carrying this T cell receptor beta chain appeared a single time. The data originate from a study of blood T cell repertoires in COVID-19. Across the whole study: Collection of acute and convalescent COVID-19 samples took place in the United States, Italy and Spain. PBMCs, B-cell-depleted T cells, or T cells were the source of the cDNA or gDNA that made up the material.

In the authors' workflow: Reference gene primer amplification gave estimated nucleated cell counts. The data were produced by immunoSEQ multiplex PCR, yet TCRdb's version contains in-frame clones alone and is incomplete. That table furnishes V, J and clone size, whereas the DNA furnished D and trimming. The repertoire has roughly 34,000 clones, around 90% of them found once; the top ten carry 14% to 15%. CDR1 is SGHAT, CDR2 FQNNGV, per germline. V was cut by 5 bases and J by 1 base, with 8 bases left in between. The CDR3 is 13 residues long. This receptor was taken from a man aged 60 to 69 with active COVID-19. The chain recombines TRBV11-2 with TRBJ2-5; possibly TRBD2 for D (5 bases). Input material: peripheral blood. The CDR3 reads CASSPGLQETQYF. The CDR3 DNA is TGTGCCAGCAGCCCCGGACTCCAAGAGACCCAGTACTTC.